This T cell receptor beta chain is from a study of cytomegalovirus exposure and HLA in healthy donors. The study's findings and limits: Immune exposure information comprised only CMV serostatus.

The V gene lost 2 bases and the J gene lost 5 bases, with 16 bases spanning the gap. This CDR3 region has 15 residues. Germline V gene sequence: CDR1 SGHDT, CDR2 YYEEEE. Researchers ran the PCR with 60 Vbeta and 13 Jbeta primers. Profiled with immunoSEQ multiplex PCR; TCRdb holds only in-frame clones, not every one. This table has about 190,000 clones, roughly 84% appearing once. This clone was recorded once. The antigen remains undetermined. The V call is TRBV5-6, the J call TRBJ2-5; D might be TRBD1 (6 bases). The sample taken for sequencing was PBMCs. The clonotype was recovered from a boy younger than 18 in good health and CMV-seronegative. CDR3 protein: CASSFGTGLGETQYF. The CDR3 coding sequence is TGTGCCAGCAGCTTCGGAACAGGGCTCGGGGAGACCCAGTACTTC.